A selection of T cell receptor beta chains follows, all from one sample in a study of T-cell reconstitution after alpha-beta-depleted transplantation in children. Each CDR3 protein gets one entry after TCRdb re-called the PCR reads with MiXCR. The sample shows some 590,000 distinct CDR3 sequences, roughly a tenth of them seen only once. Sequences were derived from PBMCs from the stem cell graft donor, sampled from the stem cell graft. Receptor source: a human donor who donated a stem cell graft to a child with acute myeloid leukemia. Each CDR3 is given with its conserved first and last residue. The D gene is left open where the match is weak. Clone size is stated in some rows and not others, as once, few, many or a class when expanded.

j_call d_call clone_size v_call cdr3_nt cdr3_aa
TRBJ2-7 TRBD2 few TRBV20-1 TGCAGTGCTAGGGGAGGGAGCCAAAACTACGAGCAGTACTTC CSARGGSQNYEQYF
TRBJ2-1 . few TRBV6-2/TRBV6-3 TGTGCCAGCAGTTACTCCTCACGATACTACAATGAGCAGTTCTTC CASSYSSRYYNEQFF
TRBJ2-5 . many TRBV7-3 TGTGCCAGCAGCTCCCAGGGGGGGATCCAAGAGACCCAGTACTTC CASSSQGGIQETQYF
TRBJ1-5 TRBD1 few TRBV19 TGTGCCACCCGCGAAAGGGGGCATGGTCAGCCCCAGCATTTT CATRERGHGQPQHF
TRBJ2-5 TRBD2 . TRBV12-3/TRBV12-4 TGTGCCAGCAGTCCCGGGACTAGCGGGAGGGCCGAAGAGACCCAGTACTTC CASSPGTSGRAEETQYF
TRBJ1-3 . few TRBV29-1 TGCAGCGTTCTCACGGACTCTGGAAACACCATATATTTT CSVLTDSGNTIYF
TRBJ2-5 . . TRBV7-2 TGTGCCAGCAGCTTAGGTGCGGACGGAGAGACCCAGTACTTC CASSLGADGETQYF
TRBJ2-2 TRBD1 few TRBV18 TGTGCCAGCTCATCCACTCTCGGGACAGGGGCGATCTTCGGGGAGCTGTTTTTT CASSSTLGTGAIFGELFF
TRBJ2-3 TRBD2 . TRBV7-3 TGTGCCAGCAAGGCGGGAGGAAGAACAGATACGCAGTATTTT CASKAGGRTDTQYF
TRBJ1-1 . . TRBV30 TGTGCCTGGATCCCGGACAGTGAGAACACTGAAGCTTTCTTT CAWIPDSENTEAFF
TRBJ2-3 . . TRBV20-1 TGCAGTGCTAGTCTGGGGGGAACAGATACGCAGTATTTT CSASLGGTDTQYF
TRBJ2-1 TRBD2 few TRBV12-5 TGTGCTAGTGGGCGATTAGCGGGAGGGCAGATCTCCTACAATGAGCAGTTCTTC CASGRLAGGQISYNEQFF
TRBJ2-1 TRBD2 few TRBV5-1 TGCGCCAGCAGCTCTCTTTCCAGGACTAGCGGTTACAATGAGCAGTTCTTC CASSSLSRTSGYNEQFF
TRBJ2-2 TRBD2 many TRBV4-2 TGTGCCAGCAGCCAAGTTAGCGGGAGTATGGACGGGGAGCTGTTTTTT CASSQVSGSMDGELFF
TRBJ2-1 TRBD2 . TRBV10-3 TGTGCCATCAGTGATATGAGGACTAGCGGGACCTACAATGAGCAGTTCTTC CAISDMRTSGTYNEQFF
TRBJ2-5 . . TRBV29-1 TGCAGCGTTGTAGGGACACAAGAGACCCAGTACTTC CSVVGTQETQYF
TRBJ1-2 . few TRBV7-2 TGTGCCAGCAGCCCCCGAGTGGGTGGCTACACCTTC CASSPRVGGYTF
TRBJ2-1 . few TRBV5-4 TGTGCCAGCAGCCCGGATGGCGGGCCTTCCTACAATGAGCAGTTCTTC CASSPDGGPSYNEQFF
TRBJ2-7 TRBD1 many TRBV6-5 TGTGCCAGCACCGACAGGGTCAACTACGAGCAGTACTTC CASTDRVNYEQYF
TRBJ2-7 TRBD2 few TRBV20-1 TGCAGTGCCCTGAGGGGGCCTAGCGGGAGTTACGACGAGCAGTACTTC CSALRGPSGSYDEQYF
TRBJ2-5 . few TRBV20-1 TGCAGTGCTCCCTTATCGGGGCAAGAGACCCAGTACTTC CSAPLSGQETQYF
TRBJ1-4 . . TRBV20-1 TGCAGTGCTAGAGATGACGGGGGAGGAGAAAAACTGTTTTTT CSARDDGGGEKLFF
TRBJ1-5 TRBD1 few TRBV24-1 TGTGCCACCAGTGATTCAGGGGGGTATCAGCCCCAGCATTTT CATSDSGGYQPQHF
TRBJ1-1 TRBD1 many TRBV7-9 TGTGCCAGCAGCCTCTGGACAGGGGGAAGCACTGAAGCTTTCTTT CASSLWTGGSTEAFF
TRBJ2-5 . . TRBV14 TGTGCCAGCAGCCAAGTCGTGGATTCCCAAGAGACCCAGTACTTC CASSQVVDSQETQYF
TRBJ2-5 . . TRBV27 TGTGCCAGCACCTCTAAAGGACTGCCCCAAGAGACCCAGTACTTC CASTSKGLPQETQYF